This record covers a single TCR beta chain. Participant age was roughly 18 to 90 years, and participants resided in roughly 25 US areas. Here immunoSEQ multiplex PCR was the method, and the copy in TCRdb shows in-frame clones only, minus some. The top ten clones hold around 16% of a sample with some 250,000 clones, around 80% of them seen once. Germline V CDR1 and CDR2: MNHEY, SMNVEV (reference sequence). The V and J ends lost 2 bases and 9 bases respectively, with 17 bases between them. This CDR3 spans 15 amino acids. These data come from a study of blood T cell repertoires in COVID-19. Background on the study: Nucleic acid was either cDNA or gDNA, and it came from T cells, B-cell-depleted T cells, or PBMCs.

The sequence was obtained from a man in his forties or fifties who had recovered from COVID-19. The chain recombines TRBV27 with TRBJ1-5, with D perhaps TRBD1 (5 bases). The sequenced material came from PBMCs or T cells enriched from blood (not recorded which). The CDR3 DNA sequence: TGTGCCAGCAGTTTAATTGCAGACAGCACCAGGCCCCAGCATTTT. Translating gives CASSLIADSTRPQHF.